Many counts were recorded for the clone carrying this T cell receptor (beta chain). Libraries of TCR beta came from quantitative 5'-RACE with molecular barcodes. In TCRdb, the 5' RACE reads were re-called with MiXCR into one record per CDR3 protein. The table shows a few hundred thousand distinct CDR3 sequences, with about 10% occurring only once. These data belong to a study of CD8 T cells in ankylosing spondylitis. Deletions cut 6 bases from V and 4 bases from J, with 10 bases between. This CDR3 region has 13 residues. Looked up from germline, CDR1 is SGHRS and CDR2 is YFSETQ. The sequence derives from a male donor with ankylosing spondylitis or in good health (not recorded which). The sample comprised blood, either unsorted or a sorted T cell fraction (not recorded which). This chain links TRBV5-1 with TRBJ2-2; D unresolved. This chain's CDR3 is CASKQAGTGELFF. CDR3 sequence (DNA): TGCGCCAGCAAACAAGCAGGCACCGGGGAGCTGTTTTTT.